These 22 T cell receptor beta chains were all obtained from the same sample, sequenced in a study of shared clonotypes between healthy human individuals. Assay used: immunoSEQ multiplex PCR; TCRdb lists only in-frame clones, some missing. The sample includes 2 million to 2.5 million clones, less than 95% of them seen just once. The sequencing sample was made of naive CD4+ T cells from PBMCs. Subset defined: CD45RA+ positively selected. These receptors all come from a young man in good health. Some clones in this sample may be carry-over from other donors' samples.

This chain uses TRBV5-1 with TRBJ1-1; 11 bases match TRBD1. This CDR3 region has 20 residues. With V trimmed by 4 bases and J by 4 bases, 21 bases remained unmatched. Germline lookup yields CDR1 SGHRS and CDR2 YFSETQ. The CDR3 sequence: CASSRLRPRTGGGGSTEAFF. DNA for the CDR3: TGCGCCAGCAGCCGGTTGCGTCCACGGACAGGGGGCGGAGGTAGCACTGAAGCTTTCTTT. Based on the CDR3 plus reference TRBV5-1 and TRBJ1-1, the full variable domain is KAGVTQTPRYLIKTRGQQVTLSCSPISGHRSVSWYQQTPGQGLQFLFEYFSETQRNKGNFPGRFSGRQFSNSRSEMNVSTLELGDSALYLCASSRLRPRTGGGGSTEAFFGQGTRLTVV.

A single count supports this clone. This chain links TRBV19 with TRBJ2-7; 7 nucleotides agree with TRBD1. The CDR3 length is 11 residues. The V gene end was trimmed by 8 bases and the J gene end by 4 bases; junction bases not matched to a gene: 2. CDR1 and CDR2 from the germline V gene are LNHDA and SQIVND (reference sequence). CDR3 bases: TGTGCCAGTTCGGGACAGTACGAGCAGTACTTC. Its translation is CASSGQYEQYF.

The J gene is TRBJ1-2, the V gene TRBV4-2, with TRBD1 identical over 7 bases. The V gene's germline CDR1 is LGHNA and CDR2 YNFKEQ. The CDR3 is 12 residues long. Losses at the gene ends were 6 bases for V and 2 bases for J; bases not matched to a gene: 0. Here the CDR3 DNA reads TGTGCCAGCAGGGGACAGAACTATGGCTACACCTTC. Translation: CASRGQNYGYTF.

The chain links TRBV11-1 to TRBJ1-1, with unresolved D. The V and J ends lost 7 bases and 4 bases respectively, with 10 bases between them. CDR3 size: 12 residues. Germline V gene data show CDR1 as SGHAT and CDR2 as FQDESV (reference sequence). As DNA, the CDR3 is TGTGCCAGCACCGTTCTTGTCACTGAAGCTTTCTTT. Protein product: CASTVLVTEAFF.

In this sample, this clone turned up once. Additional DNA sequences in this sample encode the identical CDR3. This chain's CDR3 is CASSLSGPYEQYF. CDR3 DNA sequence: TGTGCCAGCAGTTTATCCGGGCCTTACGAGCAGTACTTC. The genes are TRBV27 and TRBJ2-7; D gene uncertain. The CDR3 is 13 amino acids. Trimming removed 0 bases at V and 4 bases at J, with 7 bases between. Per the germline V gene, CDR1 is MNHEY and CDR2 is SMNVEV (reference sequence).

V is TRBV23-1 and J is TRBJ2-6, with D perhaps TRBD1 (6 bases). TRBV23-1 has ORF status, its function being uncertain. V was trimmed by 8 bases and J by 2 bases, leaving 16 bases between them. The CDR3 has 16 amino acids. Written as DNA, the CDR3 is TGCGCCAGCCCCCCTTCAGGGGCCCCTGGGGCCAACGTCCTGACTTTC. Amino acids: CASPPSGAPGANVLTF.

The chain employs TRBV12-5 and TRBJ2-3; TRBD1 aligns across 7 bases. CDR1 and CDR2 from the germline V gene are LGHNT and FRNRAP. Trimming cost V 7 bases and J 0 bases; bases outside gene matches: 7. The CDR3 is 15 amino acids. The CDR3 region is CASVQDRASTDTQYF. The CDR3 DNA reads TGTGCTAGTGTTCAAGACAGGGCTAGCACAGATACGCAGTATTTT.

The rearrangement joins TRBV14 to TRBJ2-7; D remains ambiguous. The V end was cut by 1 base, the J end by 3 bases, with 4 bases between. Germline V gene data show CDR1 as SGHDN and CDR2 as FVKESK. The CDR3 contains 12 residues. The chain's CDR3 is CASSQARYEQYF. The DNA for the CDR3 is TGTGCCAGCAGCCAAGCTCGCTACGAGCAGTACTTC.

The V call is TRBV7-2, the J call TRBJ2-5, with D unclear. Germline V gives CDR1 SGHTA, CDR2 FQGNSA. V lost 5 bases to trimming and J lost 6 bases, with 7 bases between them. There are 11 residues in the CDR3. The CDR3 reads CASSQPQTQYF. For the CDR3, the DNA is TGTGCCAGCAGCCAACCTCAGACCCAGTACTTC.

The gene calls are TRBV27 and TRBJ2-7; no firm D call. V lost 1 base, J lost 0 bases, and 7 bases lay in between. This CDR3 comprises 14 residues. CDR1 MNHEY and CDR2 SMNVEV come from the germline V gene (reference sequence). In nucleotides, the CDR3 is TGTGCCAGCAGTTTATTCCCAAGCTCCTACGAGCAGTACTTC. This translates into CASSLFPSSYEQYF.

The CDR3 DNA sequence: TGTGCCAGCAGCTTGGCAGGAGGACGTAGCAATCAGCCCCAGCATTTT. As protein: CASSLAGGRSNQPQHF. The chain has TRBV27 and TRBJ1-5; D unresolved. CDR1 MNHEY and CDR2 SMNVEV come from the germline V gene (reference sequence). This CDR3 has 16 amino acids. The V and J ends lost 6 bases and 0 bases respectively, with 15 bases between them.

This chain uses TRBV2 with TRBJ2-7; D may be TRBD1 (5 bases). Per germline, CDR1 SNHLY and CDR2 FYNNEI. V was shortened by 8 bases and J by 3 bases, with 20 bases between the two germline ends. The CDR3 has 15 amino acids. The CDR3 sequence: CASLSPTGVIYEQYF. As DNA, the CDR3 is TGTGCCAGCCTATCCCCTACAGGAGTCATCTACGAGCAGTACTTC.

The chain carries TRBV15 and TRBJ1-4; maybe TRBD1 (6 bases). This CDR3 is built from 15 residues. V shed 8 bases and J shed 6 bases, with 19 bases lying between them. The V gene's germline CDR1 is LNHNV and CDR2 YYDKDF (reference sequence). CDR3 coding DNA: TGTGCCACCTCTATACAGGGCTCTAGGGATGAAAAACTGTTTTTT. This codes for CATSIQGSRDEKLFF.

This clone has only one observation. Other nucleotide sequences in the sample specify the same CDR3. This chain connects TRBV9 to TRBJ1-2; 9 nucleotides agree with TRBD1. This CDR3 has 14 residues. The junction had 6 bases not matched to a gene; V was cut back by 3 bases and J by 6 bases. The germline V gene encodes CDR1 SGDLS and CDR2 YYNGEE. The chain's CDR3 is CASSARRQGDGYTF. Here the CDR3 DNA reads TGTGCCAGCAGCGCGAGGAGACAGGGGGATGGCTACACCTTC.

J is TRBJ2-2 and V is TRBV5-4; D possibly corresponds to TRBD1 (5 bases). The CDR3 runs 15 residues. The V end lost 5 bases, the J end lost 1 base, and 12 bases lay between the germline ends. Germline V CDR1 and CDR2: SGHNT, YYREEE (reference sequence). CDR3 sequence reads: CASRKQGLNTGELFF. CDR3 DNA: TGTGCCAGCAGGAAGCAGGGCCTGAACACCGGGGAGCTGTTTTTT.

CDR3: CASSLARDGTEAFF. The CDR3 DNA sequence: TGTGCCAGCAGCTTAGCCCGGGACGGTACTGAAGCTTTCTTT. The J gene is TRBJ1-1, the V gene TRBV7-9; perhaps TRBD1 as D (5 bases). CDR1 SEHNR and CDR2 FQNEAQ come from the germline V gene (reference sequence). V was cut by 0 bases and J by 5 bases, with 10 bases left in between. CDR3 length: 14 amino acids.

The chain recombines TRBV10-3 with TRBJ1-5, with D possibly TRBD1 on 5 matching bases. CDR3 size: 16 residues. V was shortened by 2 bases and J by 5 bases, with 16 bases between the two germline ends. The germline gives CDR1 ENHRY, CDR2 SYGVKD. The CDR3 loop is CAISEQGPGGYQPQHF. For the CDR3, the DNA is TGTGCCATCAGTGAGCAAGGGCCTGGGGGGTATCAGCCCCAGCATTTT.

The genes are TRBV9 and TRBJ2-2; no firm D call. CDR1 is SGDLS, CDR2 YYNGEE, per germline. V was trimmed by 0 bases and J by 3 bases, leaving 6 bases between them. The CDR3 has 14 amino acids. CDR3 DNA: TGTGCCAGCAGCGTAGGACGGTACACCGGGGAGCTGTTTTTT. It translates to CASSVGRYTGELFF.

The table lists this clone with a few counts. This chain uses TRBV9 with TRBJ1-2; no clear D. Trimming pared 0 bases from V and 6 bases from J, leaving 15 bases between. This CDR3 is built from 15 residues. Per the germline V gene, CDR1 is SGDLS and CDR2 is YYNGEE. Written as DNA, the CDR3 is TGTGCCAGCAGCGTAGGGCGGGATACCCCACATGGCTACACCTTC. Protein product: CASSVGRDTPHGYTF.

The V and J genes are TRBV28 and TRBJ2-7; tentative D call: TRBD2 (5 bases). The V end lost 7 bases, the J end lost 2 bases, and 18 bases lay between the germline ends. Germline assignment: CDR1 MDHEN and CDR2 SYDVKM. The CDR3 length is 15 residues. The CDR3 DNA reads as TGTGCCAGCACCGACTCGGGGAGCGAAGCCTACGAGCAGTACTTC. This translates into CASTDSGSEAYEQYF.

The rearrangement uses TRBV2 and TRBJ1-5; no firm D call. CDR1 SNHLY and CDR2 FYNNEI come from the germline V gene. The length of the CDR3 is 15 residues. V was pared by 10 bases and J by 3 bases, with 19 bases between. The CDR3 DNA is TGTGCCACCTCCGGGCCCTCGACTCTCAATCAGCCCCAGCATTTT. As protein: CATSGPSTLNQPQHF. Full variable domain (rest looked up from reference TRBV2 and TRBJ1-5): EPEVTQTPSHQVTQMGQEVILRCVPISNHLYFYWYRQILGQKVEFLVSFYNNEISEKSEIFDDQFSVERPDGSNFTLKIRSTKLEDSAMYFCATSGPSTLNQPQHFGDGTRLSIL.

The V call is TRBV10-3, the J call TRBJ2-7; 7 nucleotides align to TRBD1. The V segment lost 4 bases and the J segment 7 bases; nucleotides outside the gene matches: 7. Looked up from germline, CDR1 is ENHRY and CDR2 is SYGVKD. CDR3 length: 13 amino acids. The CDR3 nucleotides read TGTGCCATCAGTGTCGACAGGGTGGGGGAGCAGTACTTC. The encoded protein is CAISVDRVGEQYF.